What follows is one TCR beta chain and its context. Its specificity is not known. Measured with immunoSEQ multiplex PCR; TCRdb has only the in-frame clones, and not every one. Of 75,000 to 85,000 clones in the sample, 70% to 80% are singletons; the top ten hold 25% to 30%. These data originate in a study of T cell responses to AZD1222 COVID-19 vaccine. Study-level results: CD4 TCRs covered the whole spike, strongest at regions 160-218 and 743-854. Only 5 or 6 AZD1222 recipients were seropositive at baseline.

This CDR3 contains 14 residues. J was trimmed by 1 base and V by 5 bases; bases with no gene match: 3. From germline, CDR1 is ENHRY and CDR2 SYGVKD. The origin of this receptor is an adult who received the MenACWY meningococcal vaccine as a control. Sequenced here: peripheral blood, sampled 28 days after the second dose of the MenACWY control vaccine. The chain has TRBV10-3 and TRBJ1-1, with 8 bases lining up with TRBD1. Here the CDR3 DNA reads TGTGCCATCAGTCGACAGGGGAGGAACACTGAAGCTTTCTTT. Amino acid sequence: CAISRQGRNTEAFF.